The sequence of this T cell receptor (beta chain) was determined in a study of patients and donors after allogeneic stem cell transplantation. Germline CDR1 SNHLY, CDR2 FYNNEI. The germline V and J ends were trimmed by 4 bases and 7 bases, with 14 bases remaining between them. The CDR3 spans 15 residues. TCRdb used MiXCR to reprocess the RT-PCR reads, holding one entry per CDR3 protein. Of roughly 200,000 distinct CDR3 sequences listed, about 38% are singletons. This clonotype was counted between two and nine times. The TCR was taken from a human donor who was either an allogeneic HSCT recipient or a stem cell or donor lymphocyte infusion donor (not recorded which). It is not recorded whose cells these are; they may come from a transplant donor. The chain combines TRBV2 with TRBJ1-6; tentative D call: TRBD1 (5 bases). The sample taken for sequencing was blood, either unsorted or a sorted T cell fraction (not recorded which). CDR3 region: CASSGYVGGNSPLHF. CDR3 bases: TGTGCCAGCAGTGGTTACGTCGGGGGGAATTCACCCCTCCACTTT.